This T cell receptor beta chain was observed in a study of shared clonotypes between healthy human individuals. This table comes from immunoSEQ multiplex PCR, and its TCRdb copy is limited to in-frame clones, with some not included. The table lists around 2,000,000 clones, about 93% of them singletons, with 1.7% in the top ten. The naive CD8 subset, CD45RO-negative cells positively selected for CCR7, excluded terminally differentiated effector memory CD45RA+ cells. V dropped 1 base and J dropped 6 bases, with 19 bases sitting between them. The CDR3 totals 16 residues. CDR1 MGHRA and CDR2 YSYEKL come from the germline V gene.

The J gene is TRBJ2-7, the V gene TRBV4-1; D uncertain. The clonotype comes from a man younger than 35 in good health. Some clones in this sample may be carry-over from other donors' samples. Sequenced: naive CD8+ T cells from PBMCs. CDR3 DNA: TGCGCCAGCAGCCAAGCCTACTACAGCGACTCCCTCGAGCAGTACTTC. Amino acids: CASSQAYYSDSLEQYF.